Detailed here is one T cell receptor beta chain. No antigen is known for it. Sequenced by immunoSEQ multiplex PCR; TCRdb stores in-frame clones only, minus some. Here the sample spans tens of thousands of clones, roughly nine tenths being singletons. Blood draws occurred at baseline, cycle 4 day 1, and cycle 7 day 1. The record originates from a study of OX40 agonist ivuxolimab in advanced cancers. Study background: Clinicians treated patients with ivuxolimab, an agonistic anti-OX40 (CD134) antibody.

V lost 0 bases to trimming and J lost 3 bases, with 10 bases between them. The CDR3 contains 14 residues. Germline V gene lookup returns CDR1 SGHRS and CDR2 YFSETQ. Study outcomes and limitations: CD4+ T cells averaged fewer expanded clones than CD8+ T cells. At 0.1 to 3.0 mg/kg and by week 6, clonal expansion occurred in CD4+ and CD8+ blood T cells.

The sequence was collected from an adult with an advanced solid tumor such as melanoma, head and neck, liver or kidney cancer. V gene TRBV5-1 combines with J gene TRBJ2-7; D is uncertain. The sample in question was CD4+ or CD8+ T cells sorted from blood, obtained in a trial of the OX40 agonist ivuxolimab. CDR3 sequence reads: CASSLGTALYEQYF. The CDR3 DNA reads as TGCGCCAGCAGCTTGGGGACGGCGCTCTACGAGCAGTACTTC.